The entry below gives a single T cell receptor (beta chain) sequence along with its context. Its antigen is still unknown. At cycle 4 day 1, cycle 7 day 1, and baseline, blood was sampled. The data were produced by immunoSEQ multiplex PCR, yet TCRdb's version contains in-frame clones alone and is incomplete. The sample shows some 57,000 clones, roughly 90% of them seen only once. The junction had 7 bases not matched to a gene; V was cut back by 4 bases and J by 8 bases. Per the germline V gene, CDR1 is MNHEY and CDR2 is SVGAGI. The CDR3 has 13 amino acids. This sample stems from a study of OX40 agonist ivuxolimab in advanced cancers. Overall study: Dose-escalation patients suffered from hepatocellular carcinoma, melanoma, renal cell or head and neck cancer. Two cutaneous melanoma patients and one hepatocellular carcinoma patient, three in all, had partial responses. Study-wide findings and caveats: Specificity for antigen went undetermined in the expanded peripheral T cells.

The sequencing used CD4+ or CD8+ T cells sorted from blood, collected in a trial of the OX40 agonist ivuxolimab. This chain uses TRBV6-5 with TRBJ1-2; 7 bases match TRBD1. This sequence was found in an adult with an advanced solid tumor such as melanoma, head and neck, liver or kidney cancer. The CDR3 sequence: CASSSQGVQGYTF. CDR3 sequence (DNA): TGTGCCAGCAGTTCGCAGGGGGTTCAAGGCTACACCTTC.